The 9 T cell receptor beta chains reported below all come from one sample, sequenced in a study of molecular identifiers for immune sequencing clone quantification. TCRdb analysed the PCR reads with MiXCR anew, one entry per CDR3 protein. The table includes 300,000 to 400,000 distinct CDR3 sequences, 24% detected once. The material sequenced was naive CD8+ T cells from blood, with Jurkat cell RNA spiked in. The subset: FACS-sorted CD8+CD4-CCR7+CD45RA+ naive T cells. These receptors all come from a human donor in good health. Some libraries in this study had Jurkat cell RNA spiked in.

A note on this clonotype: This is likely a read error, given that the CDR3 carries no conserved phenylalanine or tryptophan at its end. The chain uses TRBV4-1 and TRBJ2-2; D not certain. Germline loops: CDR1 MGHRA, CDR2 YSYEKL. V lost 2 bases to trimming and J lost 1 base, with 2 bases between them. This CDR3 is 13 amino acids long. The CDR3 DNA is TGCGCCAGCAGCCAAAAGAACACCGGGGAGCTGTTTTCT. Its translation is CASSQKNTGELFS.

In the case of this clonotype: This may be a read error: a much more frequent sequence differs by one nucleotide. The rearrangement joins TRBV12-3 or TRBV12-4 to TRBJ2-7; the D gene is possibly TRBD1 (6 bases). The V end was cut by 5 bases, the J end by 3 bases, with 14 bases between. The CDR3 consists of 14 residues. The CDR3 DNA sequence: TGTGCCAGCAGTCTTCTTGGACAGTACTACGAGCAGTACTTC. Encoded protein: CASSLLGQYYEQYF.

This clonotype was seen a handful of times. The chain links TRBV29-1 to TRBJ2-7; D may match TRBD1 or TRBD2 (5 bases each). With 5 bases removed from V and 2 bases from J, the gap between germline ends came to 13 bases. The CDR3 covers 13 residues. The germline V gene encodes CDR1 SQVTM and CDR2 ANQGSEA. The CDR3 DNA sequence: TGCAGCGTTATGACCGGGACCGCCTACGAGCAGTACTTC. Translated, it gives CSVMTGTAYEQYF.

This clonotype was observed a single time. It may be a read error: a sequence one base away is much more abundant. This rearrangement joins TRBV19 to TRBJ2-7; maybe TRBD2 (5 bases). V dropped 9 bases and J dropped 6 bases, with 12 bases sitting between them. The CDR3 loop spans 11 amino acids. Germline CDR1 LNHDA, CDR2 SQIVND (reference sequence). CDR3 sequence: CASRYGVEQYF. In nucleotides, the CDR3 is TGTGCCAGCCGGTACGGGGTCGAGCAGTACTTC.

Points on this clonotype: One base away lies a much larger clone, so this may be a sequencing read error. The chain joins TRBV13 to TRBJ2-5; D remains unclear. Trimming stripped 2 bases from V and 5 bases from J, with 12 bases between. The CDR3 is 14 amino acids. Germline-derived CDR1 and CDR2 are PRHDT and FYEKMQ (reference sequence). The CDR3 protein is CASSLLSRRETQYF. The DNA of the CDR3 is TGTGCCAGCAGCTTACTTTCCAGGCGGGAGACCCAGTACTTC.

The chain employs TRBV7-9 and TRBJ2-5; 7 bases agree with TRBD1. Germline V lookup: CDR1 SEHNR, CDR2 FQNEAQ (reference sequence). This CDR3 region has 17 residues. Trimming took 5 bases from V and 0 from J; bases not matched to a gene: 12. CDR3 bases: TGTGCCAGCAGCCCTATGACTGCCGGGACAGACCAAGAGACCCAGTACTTC. As protein: CASSPMTAGTDQETQYF.

This clonotype has at least ten counts. The chain joins TRBV29-1 to TRBJ2-1; possibly TRBD1 for D (5 bases). Trimming pared 4 bases from V and 8 bases from J, leaving 12 bases between. Germline V gene lookup returns CDR1 SQVTM and CDR2 ANQGSEA. The CDR3 length is 12 residues. The CDR3 loop reads CSVGEAGYEQFF. For the CDR3, the DNA is TGCAGCGTTGGTGAAGCAGGGTATGAGCAGTTCTTC.

This clonotype turned up a few times. The gene calls are TRBV5-1 and TRBJ1-1; possibly TRBD1 for D (6 bases). The germline gives CDR1 SGHRS, CDR2 YFSETQ. The CDR3 contains 16 residues. Trimming cost V 3 bases and J 1 base, with 16 bases left between them. The CDR3 spells CASSWGNRDANTEAFF. DNA of the CDR3: TGCGCCAGCAGCTGGGGAAACAGGGACGCGAACACTGAAGCTTTCTTT.

This clonotype was detected a few times. This may be a read error, as it is one base from a much larger clone. The rearrangement joins TRBV29-1 to TRBJ2-3, with a tentative D call TRBD2 (6 bases). With 3 bases removed from V and 9 bases from J, the gap between germline ends came to 19 bases. The CDR3 runs to 14 residues. Germline CDR1 reads SQVTM; CDR2 reads ANQGSEA. CDR3 residues: CSVEGGSGEETQYF. The CDR3 bases are TGCAGCGTTGAGGGGGGAAGCGGCGAGGAAACGCAGTATTTT.